This T cell receptor beta chain was retrieved from a study of T cells in Graves' hyperthyroidism and ophthalmopathy. Study context: Before any treatment, at initial diagnosis, peripheral blood was collected.

Any patient presenting with uncontrolled infection, other autoimmune disease, pregnancy or lactation was left out. Amplification targeted TCR beta CDR3 regions from RNA transcripts. First-round RT-PCR with HTBI primers amplified the TCR CDR3 region. TCRdb reanalysed the multiplex PCR reads using MiXCR and keeps one entry per CDR3 protein. The table shows around 500,000 distinct CDR3 sequences, with about 15% occurring only once. Sequenced input: blood. The sequence derives from a young woman with Graves' hyperthyroidism.

CDR3 amino acids: CASGLARLNSEKLFF. The CDR3 DNA is TGTGCTAGTGGTTTGGCGCGCCTCAACTCTGAAAAACTGTTTTTT. The rearrangement uses TRBV12-5 and TRBJ1-4; D not certain. Germline V lookup: CDR1 LGHNT, CDR2 FRNRAP. The germline V and J ends were trimmed by 1 base and 7 bases, with 13 bases remaining between them. This CDR3 contains 15 residues.